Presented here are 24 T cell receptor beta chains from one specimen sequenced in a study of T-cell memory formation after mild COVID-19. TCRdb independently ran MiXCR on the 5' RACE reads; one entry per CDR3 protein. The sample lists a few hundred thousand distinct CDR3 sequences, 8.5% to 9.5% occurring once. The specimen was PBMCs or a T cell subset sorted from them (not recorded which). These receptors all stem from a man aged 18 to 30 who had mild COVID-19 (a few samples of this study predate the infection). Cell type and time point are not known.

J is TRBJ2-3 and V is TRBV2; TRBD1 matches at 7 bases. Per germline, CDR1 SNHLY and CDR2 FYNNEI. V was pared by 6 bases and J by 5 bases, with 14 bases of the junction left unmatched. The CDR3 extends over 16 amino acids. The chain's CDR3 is CASSASQGVWEDTQYF. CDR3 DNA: TGTGCCAGCAGCGCATCCCAGGGGGTTTGGGAAGATACGCAGTATTTT. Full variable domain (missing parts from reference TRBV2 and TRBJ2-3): EPEVTQTPSHQVTQMGQEVILRCVPISNHLYFYWYRQILGQKVEFLVSFYNNEISEKSEIFDDQFSVERPDGSNFTLKIRSTKLEDSAMYFCASSASQGVWEDTQYFGPGTRLTVL.

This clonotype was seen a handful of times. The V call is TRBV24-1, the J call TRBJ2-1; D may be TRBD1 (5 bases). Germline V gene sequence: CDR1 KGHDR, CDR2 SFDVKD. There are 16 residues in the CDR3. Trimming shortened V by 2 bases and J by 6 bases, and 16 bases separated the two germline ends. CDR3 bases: TGTGCCACCAGTGATTCTTATCGAGGAAGGGGCAATGAGCAGTTCTTC. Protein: CATSDSYRGRGNEQFF.

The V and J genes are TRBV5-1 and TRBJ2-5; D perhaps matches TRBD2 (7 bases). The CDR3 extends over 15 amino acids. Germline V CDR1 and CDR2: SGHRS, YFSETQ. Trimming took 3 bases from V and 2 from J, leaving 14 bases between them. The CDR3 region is CASSSEGGSQETQYF. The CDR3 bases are TGCGCCAGCAGCTCCGAGGGGGGGTCTCAAGAGACCCAGTACTTC.

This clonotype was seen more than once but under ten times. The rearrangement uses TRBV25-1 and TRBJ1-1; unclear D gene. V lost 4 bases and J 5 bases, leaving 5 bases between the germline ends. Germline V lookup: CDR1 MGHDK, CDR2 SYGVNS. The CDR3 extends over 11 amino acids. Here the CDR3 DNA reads TGTGCCAGCAGTGGTTTGACTGAAGCTTTCTTT. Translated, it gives CASSGLTEAFF.

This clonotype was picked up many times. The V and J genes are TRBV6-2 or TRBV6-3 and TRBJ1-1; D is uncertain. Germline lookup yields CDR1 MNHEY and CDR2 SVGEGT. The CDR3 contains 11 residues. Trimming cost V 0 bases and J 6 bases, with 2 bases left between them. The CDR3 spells CASSYSSEAFF. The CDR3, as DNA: TGTGCCAGCAGTTACTCCTCTGAAGCTTTCTTT.

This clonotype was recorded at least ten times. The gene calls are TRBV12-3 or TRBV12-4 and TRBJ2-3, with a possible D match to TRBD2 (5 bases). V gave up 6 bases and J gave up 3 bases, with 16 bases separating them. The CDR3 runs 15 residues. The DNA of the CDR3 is TGTGCCAGCAGCCGGGGTGGGAGCGGAACAGATACGCAGTATTTT. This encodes CASSRGGSGTDTQYF.

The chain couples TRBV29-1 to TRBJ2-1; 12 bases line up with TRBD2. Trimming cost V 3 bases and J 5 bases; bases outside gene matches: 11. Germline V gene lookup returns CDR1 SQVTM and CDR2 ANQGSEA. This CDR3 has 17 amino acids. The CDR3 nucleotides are TGCAGCGTTGAGGGAACTAGGACTAGCGGGGACAACAATGAGCAGTTCTTC. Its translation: CSVEGTRTSGDNNEQFF.

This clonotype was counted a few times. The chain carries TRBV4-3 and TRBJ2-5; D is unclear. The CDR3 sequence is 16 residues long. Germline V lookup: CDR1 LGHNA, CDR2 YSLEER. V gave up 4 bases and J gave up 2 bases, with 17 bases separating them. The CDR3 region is CASSPAPDKIQETQYF. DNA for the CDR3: TGCGCCAGCAGCCCCGCCCCCGACAAAATTCAAGAGACCCAGTACTTC.

This CDR3 is CSARASMNTEAFF. Written as DNA, the CDR3 is TGCAGTGCTAGAGCCTCGATGAACACTGAAGCTTTCTTT. V and J are TRBV20-1 and TRBJ1-1; D not resolved. CDR3 length: 13 residues. V was shortened by 1 base and J by 0 bases, with 6 bases between the two germline ends. The germline V gene encodes CDR1 DFQATT and CDR2 SNEGSKA (reference sequence).

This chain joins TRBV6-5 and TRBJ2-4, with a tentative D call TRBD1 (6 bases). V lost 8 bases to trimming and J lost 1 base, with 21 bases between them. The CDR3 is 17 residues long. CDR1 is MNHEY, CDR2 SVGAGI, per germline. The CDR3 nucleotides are TGTGCCAGCGGCGAACTACAGGGCATGGGGGCCAAAAACATTCAGTACTTC. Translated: CASGELQGMGAKNIQYF.

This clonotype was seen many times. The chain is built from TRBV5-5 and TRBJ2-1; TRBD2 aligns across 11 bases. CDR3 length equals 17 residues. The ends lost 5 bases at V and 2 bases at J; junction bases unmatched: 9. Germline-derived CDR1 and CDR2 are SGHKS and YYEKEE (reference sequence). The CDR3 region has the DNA TGTGCCAGCAGTCCCCGCCTAGCGGGGGGCGCCTACAATGAGCAGTTCTTC. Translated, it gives CASSPRLAGGAYNEQFF.

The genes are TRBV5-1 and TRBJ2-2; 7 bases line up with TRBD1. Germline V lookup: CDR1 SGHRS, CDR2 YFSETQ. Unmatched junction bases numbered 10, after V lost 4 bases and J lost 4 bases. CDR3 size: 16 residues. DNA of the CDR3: TGCGCCAGCAGCGGCGACAGGGCTGGGGGCACCGGGGAGCTGTTTTTT. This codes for CASSGDRAGGTGELFF.

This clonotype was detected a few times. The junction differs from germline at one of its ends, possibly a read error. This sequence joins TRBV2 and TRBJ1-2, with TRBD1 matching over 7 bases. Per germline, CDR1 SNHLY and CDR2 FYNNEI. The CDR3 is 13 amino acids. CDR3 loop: CASTGTAKYGYTF. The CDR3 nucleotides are TGTGCCAGCACTGGGACAGCTAAATATGGCTACACCTTC.

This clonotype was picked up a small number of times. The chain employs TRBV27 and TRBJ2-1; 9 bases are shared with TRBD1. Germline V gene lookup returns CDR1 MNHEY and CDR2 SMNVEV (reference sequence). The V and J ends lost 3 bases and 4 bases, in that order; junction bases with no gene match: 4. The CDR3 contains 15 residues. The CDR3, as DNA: TGTGCCAGCAGTTTTACGGGACAGGGATACAATGAGCAGTTCTTC. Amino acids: CASSFTGQGYNEQFF.

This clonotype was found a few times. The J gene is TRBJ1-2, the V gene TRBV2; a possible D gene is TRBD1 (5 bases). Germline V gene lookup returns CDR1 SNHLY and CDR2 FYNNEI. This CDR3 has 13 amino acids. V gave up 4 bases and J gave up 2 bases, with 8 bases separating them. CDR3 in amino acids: CASSATGNYGYTF. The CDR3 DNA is TGTGCCAGCAGTGCAACAGGCAACTATGGCTACACCTTC.

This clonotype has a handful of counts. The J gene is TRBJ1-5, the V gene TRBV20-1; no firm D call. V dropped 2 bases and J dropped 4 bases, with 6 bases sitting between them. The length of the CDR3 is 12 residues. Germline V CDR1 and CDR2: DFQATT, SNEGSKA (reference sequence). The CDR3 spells CSARSGNQPQHF. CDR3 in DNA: TGCAGTGCTAGAAGCGGGAATCAGCCCCAGCATTTT.

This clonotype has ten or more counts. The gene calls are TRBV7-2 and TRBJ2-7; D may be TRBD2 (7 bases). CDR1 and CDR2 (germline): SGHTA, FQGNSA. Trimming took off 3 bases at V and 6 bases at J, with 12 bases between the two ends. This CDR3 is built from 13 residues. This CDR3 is CASSFMGGPEQYF. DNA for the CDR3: TGTGCCAGCAGCTTTATGGGGGGGCCCGAGCAGTACTTC.

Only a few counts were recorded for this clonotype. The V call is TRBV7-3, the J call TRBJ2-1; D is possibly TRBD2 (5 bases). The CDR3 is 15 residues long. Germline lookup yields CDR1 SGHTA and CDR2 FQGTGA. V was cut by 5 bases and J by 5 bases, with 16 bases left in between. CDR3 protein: CASSPNEGHDNEQFF. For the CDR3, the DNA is TGTGCCAGCAGCCCAAACGAGGGTCATGACAATGAGCAGTTCTTC.

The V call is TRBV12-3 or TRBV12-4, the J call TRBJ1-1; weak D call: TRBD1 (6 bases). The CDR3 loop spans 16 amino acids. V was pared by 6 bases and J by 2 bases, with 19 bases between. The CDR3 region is CASSFGGGTPNTEAFF. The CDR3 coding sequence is TGTGCCAGCAGCTTTGGGGGGGGGACACCTAACACTGAAGCTTTCTTT.

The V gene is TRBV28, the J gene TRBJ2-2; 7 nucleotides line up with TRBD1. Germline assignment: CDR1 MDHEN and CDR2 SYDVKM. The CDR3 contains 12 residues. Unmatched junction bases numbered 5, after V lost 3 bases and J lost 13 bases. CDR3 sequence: CASSLRQGRLFF. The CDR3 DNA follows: TGTGCCAGCAGTTTGAGACAGGGTCGGCTGTTTTTT.

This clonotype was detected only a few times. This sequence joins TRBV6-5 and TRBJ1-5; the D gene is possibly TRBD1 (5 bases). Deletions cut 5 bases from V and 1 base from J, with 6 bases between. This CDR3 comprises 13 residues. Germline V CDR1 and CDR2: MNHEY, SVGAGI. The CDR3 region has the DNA TGTGCCAGCAGTCACAGGAGCAATCAGCCCCAGCATTTT. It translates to CASSHRSNQPQHF.

CDR3 DNA sequence: TGTGCCACCAGCGGGGGGGGACTTCAAGAGACCCAGTACTTC. This encodes CATSGGGLQETQYF. The chain couples TRBV15 to TRBJ2-5; 7 bases line up with TRBD2. Losses at the gene ends were 5 bases for V and 2 bases for J; bases not matched to a gene: 5. CDR1 LNHNV and CDR2 YYDKDF come from the germline V gene (reference sequence). The CDR3 covers 14 residues. Looking up the rest from reference TRBV15 and TRBJ2-5 gives the full variable domain: DAMVIQNPRYQVTQFGKPVTLSCSQTLNHNVMYWYQQKSSQAPKLLFHYYDKDFNNEADTPDNFQSRRPNTSFCFLDIRSPGLGDTAMYLCATSGGGLQETQYFGPGTRLLVL.

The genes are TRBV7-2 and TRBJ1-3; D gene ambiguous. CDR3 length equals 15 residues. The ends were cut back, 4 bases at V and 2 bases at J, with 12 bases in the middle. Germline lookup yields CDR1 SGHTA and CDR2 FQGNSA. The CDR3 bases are TGTGCCAGCAGCTCTACCTCGGCAGCTGGAAACACCATATATTTT. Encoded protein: CASSSTSAAGNTIYF.

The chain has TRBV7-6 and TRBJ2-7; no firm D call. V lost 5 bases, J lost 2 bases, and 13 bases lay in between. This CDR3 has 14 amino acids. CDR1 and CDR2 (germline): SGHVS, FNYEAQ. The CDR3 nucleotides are TGTGCCAGCAGCCGTGTCCAGTCCGCCTACGAGCAGTACTTC. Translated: CASSRVQSAYEQYF.